This TCR beta chain was profiled in a study of T cell repertoires in cytomegalovirus infection. Overall study: Shared public TCR beta signatures pointed to both CMV infection and a matching HLA type.

A remark on this clonotype: Its antigen is currently unknown.

Study-wide results and limits: HLA-C-restricted CMV-specific TCR beta clonotypes were dominant in the ex vivo response.

Each CDR3 protein gets one entry after TCRdb re-called the reads with MiXCR. The sample lists around 530,000 distinct CDR3 sequences, around 27% occurring once. Trimming shortened V by 6 bases and J by 1 base, and 19 bases separated the two germline ends. Germline loops: CDR1 MDHEN, CDR2 SYDVKM. The CDR3 has 17 amino acids. The sequence was collected from a human donor in good health (CMV status not recorded). Some clones in this sample may be carry-over from other donors' samples. Sequencing was performed on PBMCs. The genes are TRBV28 and TRBJ2-1; maybe TRBD1 (5 bases). The CDR3 coding sequence is TGTGCCAGCAGCCCTTCGGTGGGGCAGGGATCCTACAATGAGCAGTTCTTC. Translating it yields CASSPSVGQGSYNEQFF.